This TCR beta chain came from a study of T cells after yellow fever vaccination. TCRdb called the 5' RACE reads again in MiXCR, with one record for every CDR3 protein. The table has some 120,000 distinct CDR3 sequences, 7.5% to 10% seen once. The CDR3 is 12 amino acids. V lost 4 bases, J lost 12 bases, and 15 bases lay in between. The V gene's germline CDR1 is MNHEY and CDR2 SMNVEV (reference sequence). In this sample, this clonotype turned up many times. Material: CD8+ T cells sorted from PBMCs, obtained on the day of the yellow fever booster vaccination. This receptor was identified in a young man who received the YFV17D yellow fever vaccine. The chain recombines TRBV27 with TRBJ1-1, with no clear D. The CDR3 loop is CASSSIGHRSFF. The CDR3 nucleotides read TGTGCCAGCAGTTCTATTGGCCACAGATCTTTCTTT.